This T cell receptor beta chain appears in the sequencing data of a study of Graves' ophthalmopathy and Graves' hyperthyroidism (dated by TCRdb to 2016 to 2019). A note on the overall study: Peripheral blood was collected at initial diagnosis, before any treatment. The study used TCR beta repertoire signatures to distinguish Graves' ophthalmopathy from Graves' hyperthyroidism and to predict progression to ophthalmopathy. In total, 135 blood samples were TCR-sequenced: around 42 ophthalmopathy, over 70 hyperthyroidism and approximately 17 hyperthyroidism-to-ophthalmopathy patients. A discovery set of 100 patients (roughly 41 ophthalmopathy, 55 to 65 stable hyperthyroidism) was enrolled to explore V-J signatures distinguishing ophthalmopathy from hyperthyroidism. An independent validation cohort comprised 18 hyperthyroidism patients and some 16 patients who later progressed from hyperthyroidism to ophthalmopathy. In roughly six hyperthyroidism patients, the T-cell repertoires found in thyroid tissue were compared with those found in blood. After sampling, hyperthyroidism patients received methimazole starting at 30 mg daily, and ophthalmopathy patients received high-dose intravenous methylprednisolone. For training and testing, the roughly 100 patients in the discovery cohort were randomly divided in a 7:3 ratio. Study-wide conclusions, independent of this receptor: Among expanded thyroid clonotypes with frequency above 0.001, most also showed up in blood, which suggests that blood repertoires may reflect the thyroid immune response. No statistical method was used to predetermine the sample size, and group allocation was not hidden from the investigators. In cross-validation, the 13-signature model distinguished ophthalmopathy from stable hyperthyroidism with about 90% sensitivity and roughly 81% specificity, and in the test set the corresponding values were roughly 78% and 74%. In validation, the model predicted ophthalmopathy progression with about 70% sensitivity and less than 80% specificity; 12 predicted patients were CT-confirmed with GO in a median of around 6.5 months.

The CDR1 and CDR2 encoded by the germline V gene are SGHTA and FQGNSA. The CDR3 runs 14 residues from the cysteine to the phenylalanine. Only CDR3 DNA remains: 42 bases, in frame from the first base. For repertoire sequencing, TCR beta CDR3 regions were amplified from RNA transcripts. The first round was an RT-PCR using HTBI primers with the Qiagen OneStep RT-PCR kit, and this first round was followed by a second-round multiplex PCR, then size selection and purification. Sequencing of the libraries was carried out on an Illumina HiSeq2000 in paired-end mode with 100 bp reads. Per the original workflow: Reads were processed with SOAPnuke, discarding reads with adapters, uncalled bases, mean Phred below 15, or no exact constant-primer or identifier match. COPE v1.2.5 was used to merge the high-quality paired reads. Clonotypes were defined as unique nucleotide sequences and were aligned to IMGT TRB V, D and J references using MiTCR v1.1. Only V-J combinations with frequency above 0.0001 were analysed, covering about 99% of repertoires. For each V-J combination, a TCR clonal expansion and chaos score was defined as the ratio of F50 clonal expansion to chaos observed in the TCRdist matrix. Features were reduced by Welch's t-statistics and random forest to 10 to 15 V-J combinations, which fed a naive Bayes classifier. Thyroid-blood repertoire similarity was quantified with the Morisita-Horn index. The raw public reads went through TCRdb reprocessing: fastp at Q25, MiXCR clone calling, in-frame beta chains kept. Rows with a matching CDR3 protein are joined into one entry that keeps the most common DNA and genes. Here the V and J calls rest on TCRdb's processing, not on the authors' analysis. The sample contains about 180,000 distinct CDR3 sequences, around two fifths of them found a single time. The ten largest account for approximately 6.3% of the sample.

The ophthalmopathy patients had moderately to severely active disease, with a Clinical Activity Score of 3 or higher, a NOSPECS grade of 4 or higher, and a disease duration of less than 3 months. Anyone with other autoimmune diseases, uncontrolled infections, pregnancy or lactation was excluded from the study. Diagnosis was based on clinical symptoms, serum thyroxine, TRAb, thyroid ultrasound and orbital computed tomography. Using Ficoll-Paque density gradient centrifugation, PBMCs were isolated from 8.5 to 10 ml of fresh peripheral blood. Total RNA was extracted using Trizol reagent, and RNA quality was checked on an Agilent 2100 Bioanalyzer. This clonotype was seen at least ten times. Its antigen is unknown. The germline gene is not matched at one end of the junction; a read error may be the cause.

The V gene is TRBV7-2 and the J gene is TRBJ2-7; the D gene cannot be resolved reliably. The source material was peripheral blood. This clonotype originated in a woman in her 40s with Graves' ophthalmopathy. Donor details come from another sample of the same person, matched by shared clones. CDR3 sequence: CASSLGAPTYVQYF. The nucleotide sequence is TGTGCCAGCAGCTTAGGGGCCCCCACCTACGTGCAGTACTTC.